A selection of T cell receptor beta chains follows, all from one sample in a study of cytomegalovirus exposure and HLA in healthy donors. Here immunoSEQ multiplex PCR was the method, and the copy in TCRdb shows in-frame clones only, minus some. The listing records 65,000 to 90,000 clones. Sequenced input: PBMCs. Every receptor here comes from a female donor in good health and CMV-seropositive. Both conserved end residues are part of each CDR3. The D gene is left open where the match is weak.

v_gene	d_gene	CDR3aa
TRBV4-3	.	CASSQDSVWGADNEQFF
TRBV9	TRBD2	CASSVTSGGFHEQYF
TRBV30	.	CAGKLPERGNSPLHF
TRBV7-9	TRBD1	CASSVGRTGASGNTIYF
TRBV27	TRBD1	CASSKEQGLLAYEQYF
TRBV27	.	CASSPGEANTEAFF
TRBV7-3	.	CASRTVLSSRAVEQYF
TRBV19	TRBD1	CASSIGDRGYYEQYF
TRBV15	.	CATSRDHNTEAFF
TRBV7-2	.	CASSLLYEQYF
TRBV27	.	CASSSRPLNNTEAFF
TRBV6-1	.	CASSDTFGGLTQQYF
TRBV6-5	TRBD1	CASSSDRVGQPQHF
TRBV5-1	.	CARNGVVRGTDTQYF
TRBV4-1	TRBD1	CASSQVAGGAGYEQYF
TRBV4-3	TRBD2	CASSPLAGGPYEQYF